Included here is one T cell receptor (beta chain) sequence, with context. Its antigen specificity is not known. The library was obtained by 5' RACE. The input for every TCR library was around 3,800 ng of total RNA. For each sample, cDNA was synthesized in eight separate reactions using SMARTScribe reverse transcriptase. During cDNA synthesis, template switching was used to introduce unique molecular identifiers that contained a 6-nucleotide sample barcode. Two nested PCRs of roughly 16 and 10 cycles amplified the TCRalpha and TCRbeta cDNA, and bead purification followed each PCR. Before amplification, the cDNA was treated with uracil DNA-glycosylase and purified using the QIAquick PCR purification kit. The second PCR added Illumina TruSeq-compatible adapters along with sample-specific barcodes. Library quality and concentration were assessed using TapeStation and Qubit, and roughly 5 ng of each library was pooled. Sequencing of pooled libraries was carried out on an Illumina HiSeq2500 single-index Rapid Run using 2 x 100 bp reads and custom sequencing primers. Per the source publication's procedure: PCR and sequencing errors were corrected by UMI-based consensus assembly using MiGEC version 1.2.6. MiXCR version 2.1.1 handled V(D)J alignment, clonotype assembly and CDR3 extraction. Normalisation of gene usage, clonotype sharing and MAIT/NKT TCR abundance was achieved by analysing the top 1000, 10 000 and 20 000 clonotypes per sample. Diversity was computed as the inverse Simpson index with the vegan R package after downsampling to 27 000 UMIs. Paired Mann-Whitney U tests on discordant twin pairs were used, with Benjamini-Hochberg multiple-testing correction. TCRdb reprocessed the raw reads; every CDR3 protein sequence is a single record, and DNA is not supplied. These V and J calls derive from TCRdb rather than the authors' analysis. The sample's clone listing holds over 110,000 distinct CDR3 sequences. Together, the top ten hold approximately 2.5% of the sample.

The sample is drawn from a study of monozygotic twins with inflammatory bowel disease (dated by TCRdb to about 2019). The study in broad terms: A total of roughly 28 monozygotic twin pairs were included in the full study, comprising nine German pairs (four IBD-concordant, five IBD-discordant) and 19 IBD-discordant Danish pairs. Disease-associated traits were sought mainly through comparisons between IBD patients and their genetically identical healthy co-twins within discordant pairs. Each individual had, on average, about 151 000 unique TCRalpha sequences and 181 000 unique TCRbeta sequences available for analysis. On the study overall, not on this receptor specifically: IBD patients had lower TCRbeta repertoire diversity, measured by the inverse Simpson index, than their healthy co-twins. The results gave no support for a single strong signal or clonotype linked to IBD. Compared with healthy twins, IBD patients shared fewer clonotypes with other individuals, and the difference was most pronounced in patients with signs of disease activity. Because patients were on differing immunosuppressive treatments, the repertoires may have picked up extra background noise and inter-individual variability. Repertoire similarity did not differ between concordant and discordant twins, which could be due to limited statistical power. The analysis was unable to tell apart different T cell subtypes.

An approximately 2.3 ml peripheral blood sample was drawn into PAXgene tubes per donor and stored at -80°C. Without T cell sorting, total RNA was isolated from whole blood using the PAXgene blood miRNA kit on an automated QIAcube. Deep TCRalpha and TCRbeta repertoire profiling with unique molecular barcoding was performed on peripheral blood of monozygotic twin pairs concordant or discordant for inflammatory bowel disease. For every twin pair, smoking habits were documented, and each individual was categorised as a current, former or never smoker. CDR3 length: 14 amino acids, cysteine to phenylalanine. No DNA accompanies this entry.

Input material: blood. This sequence was found in a human donor with ulcerative colitis or Crohn's disease, or a healthy co-twin of an affected twin (not recorded which). The sequence is built from TRBV12-3 or TRBV12-4 and TRBJ2-3; TCRdb outputs TRBD1, but without DNA this stays unchecked. The CDR3 protein: CASSPGGPMYTQYF.